The clone carrying this TCR beta chain was found once. This table comes from immunoSEQ multiplex PCR, and its TCRdb copy is limited to in-frame clones, with some not included. This sample yields about 70,000 clones, of which about 80% are seen a single time; about 20% belongs to the top ten. The data belong to a study of blood T cell repertoires in COVID-19. Material: peripheral blood. The sequence came from a man in his sixties or seventies who had recovered from COVID-19.

This chain's CDR3 is CASSQRTGQGWYNSPLHF. The CDR3, as DNA: TGTGCCAGCAGCCAAAGAACGGGGCAGGGGTGGTATAATTCACCCCTCCACTTT. The gene calls are TRBV14 and TRBJ1-6; perhaps TRBD1 as D (6 bases). V was pared by 2 bases and J by 4 bases, with 18 bases between. Per germline, CDR1 SGHDN and CDR2 FVKESK. The CDR3 has 18 residues.